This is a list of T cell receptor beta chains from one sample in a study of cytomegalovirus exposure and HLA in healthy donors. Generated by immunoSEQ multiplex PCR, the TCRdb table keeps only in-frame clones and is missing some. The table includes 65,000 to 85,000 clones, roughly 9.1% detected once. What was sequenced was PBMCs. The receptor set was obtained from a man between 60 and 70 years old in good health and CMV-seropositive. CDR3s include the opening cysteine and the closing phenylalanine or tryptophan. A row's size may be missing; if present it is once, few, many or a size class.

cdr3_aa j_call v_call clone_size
CASSLQDRNTEAFF TRBJ1-1 TRBV4-1 few
CASSVGDSDNSPLHF TRBJ1-6 TRBV9 NA
CASSVRDKKSTGELFF TRBJ2-2 TRBV9 few
CSAIWEYEQFF TRBJ2-1 TRBV20-1 NA
CASSISDDSSYEQYF TRBJ2-7 TRBV19 NA
CASSIARDSYGYTF TRBJ1-2 TRBV19 few
CASGTGVNTEAFF TRBJ1-1 TRBV19 few
CASRPGQGYGYTF TRBJ1-2 TRBV28 few
CASSSLGQAGTDTQYF TRBJ2-3 TRBV9 NA
CASSYWAYNEQFF TRBJ2-1 TRBV7-2 NA
CASSIRDRGTTNEKLFF TRBJ1-4 TRBV5-1 few
CASSLEGGQETQYF TRBJ2-5 TRBV7-2 NA
CASSQAGLAGNEQFF TRBJ2-1 TRBV11-2 few
CASSVNRGIGPQHF TRBJ1-5 TRBV27 few
CASRLAGGPRSTDTQYF TRBJ2-3 TRBV7-3 NA
CASEAGRHQPQHF TRBJ1-5 TRBV6-1 few
CASSLEQGGQPQHF TRBJ1-5 TRBV5-5 few
CASSRESNSPLHF TRBJ1-6 TRBV2 few
CASSGGTVHTDTQYF TRBJ2-3 TRBV6-1 few
CSVDSQRGDNEQFF TRBJ2-1 TRBV29-1 few
CASSSGPGEFF TRBJ2-1 TRBV5-1 few
CASSQSRTGPTEAFF TRBJ1-1 TRBV21-1 NA
CASRGGGNYGYTF TRBJ1-2 TRBV28 NA
CGGTGELFF TRBJ2-2 TRBV19 few
CASRPDYQPQHF TRBJ1-5 TRBV6-1 few
CASSFRQGGSETQYF TRBJ2-5 TRBV5-4 few
CASSPGTFDTQYF TRBJ2-3 TRBV14 NA
CASSIGLAGLISYEQYF TRBJ2-7 TRBV19 few
CATSRTGGYEQYF TRBJ2-7 TRBV15 few
CASSLGEGRGTDTQYF TRBJ2-3 TRBV7-9 few
CASSARGQGPYEQYF TRBJ2-7 TRBV4-2 few
CASSSTGGLSTNEKLFF TRBJ1-4 TRBV9 NA
CASSMGGGIDTQYF TRBJ2-3 TRBV19 NA
CASSYSPDRTYEQYF TRBJ2-7 TRBV6-5 few
CASSTPGGGSHTEAFF TRBJ1-1 TRBV19 few
CASSLEGSGELFF TRBJ2-2 TRBV5-1 NA
CASSGGANQPQHF TRBJ1-5 TRBV7-3 NA
CASSQQAGANGELFF TRBJ2-2 TRBV4-1 NA
CASSTTGYGYTF TRBJ1-2 TRBV2 few
CSASGHYGYTF TRBJ1-2 TRBV20-1 NA
CASGPTGSNTEAFF TRBJ1-1 TRBV6-5 few
CSVASGGWTDTQYF TRBJ2-3 TRBV29-1 few
CASSLEGVGAKNIQYF TRBJ2-4 TRBV7-9 few
CASSSGRAGTGELFF TRBJ2-2 TRBV19 few
CASSFDRANYGYTF TRBJ1-2 TRBV7-2 few